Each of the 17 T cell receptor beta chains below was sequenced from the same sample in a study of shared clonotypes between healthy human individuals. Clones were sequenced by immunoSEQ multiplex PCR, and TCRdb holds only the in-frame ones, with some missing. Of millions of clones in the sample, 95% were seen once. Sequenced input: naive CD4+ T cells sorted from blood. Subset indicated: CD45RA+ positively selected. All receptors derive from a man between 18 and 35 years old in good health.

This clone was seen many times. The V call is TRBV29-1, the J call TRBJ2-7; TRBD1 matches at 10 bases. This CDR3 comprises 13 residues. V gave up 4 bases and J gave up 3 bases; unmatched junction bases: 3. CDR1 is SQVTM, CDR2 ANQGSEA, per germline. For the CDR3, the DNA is TGCAGCGTTGTCGGGACAGGGGTCTACGAGCAGTACTTC. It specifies CSVVGTGVYEQYF.

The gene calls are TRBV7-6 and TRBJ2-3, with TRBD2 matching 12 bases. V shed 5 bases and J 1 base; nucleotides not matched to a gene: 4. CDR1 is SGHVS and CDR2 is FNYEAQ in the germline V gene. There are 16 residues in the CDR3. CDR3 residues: CASSPLAGGRTDTQYF. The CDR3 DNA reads TGTGCCAGCAGCCCACTAGCGGGAGGACGCACAGATACGCAGTATTTT.

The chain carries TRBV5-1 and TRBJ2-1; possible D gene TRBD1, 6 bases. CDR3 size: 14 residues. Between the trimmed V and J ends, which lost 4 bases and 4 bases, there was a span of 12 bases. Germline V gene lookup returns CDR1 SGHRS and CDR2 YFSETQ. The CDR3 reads CASSPPDSYNEQFF. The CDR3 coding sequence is TGCGCCAGCAGCCCACCGGACAGTTACAATGAGCAGTTCTTC.

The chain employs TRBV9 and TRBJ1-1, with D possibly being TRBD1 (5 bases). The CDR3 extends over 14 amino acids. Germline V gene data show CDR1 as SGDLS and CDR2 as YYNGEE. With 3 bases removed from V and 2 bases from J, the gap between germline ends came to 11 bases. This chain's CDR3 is CASSGGAFNTEAFF. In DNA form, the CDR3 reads TGTGCCAGCAGCGGAGGGGCCTTTAACACTGAAGCTTTCTTT.

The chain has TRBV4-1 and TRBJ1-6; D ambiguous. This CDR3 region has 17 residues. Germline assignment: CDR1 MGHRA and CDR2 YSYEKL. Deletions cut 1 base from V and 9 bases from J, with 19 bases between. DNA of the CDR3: TGCGCCAGCAGCCAAGCCCCAACGGGCCCCAAGGGTTCACCCCTCCACTTT. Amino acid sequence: CASSQAPTGPKGSPLHF.

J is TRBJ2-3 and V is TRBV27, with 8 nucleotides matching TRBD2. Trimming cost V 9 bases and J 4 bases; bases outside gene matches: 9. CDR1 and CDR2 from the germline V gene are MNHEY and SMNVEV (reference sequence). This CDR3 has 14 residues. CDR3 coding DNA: TGTGCCAGTTGGCGGGCTAGCGGGCCAGATACGCAGTATTTT. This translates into CASWRASGPDTQYF.

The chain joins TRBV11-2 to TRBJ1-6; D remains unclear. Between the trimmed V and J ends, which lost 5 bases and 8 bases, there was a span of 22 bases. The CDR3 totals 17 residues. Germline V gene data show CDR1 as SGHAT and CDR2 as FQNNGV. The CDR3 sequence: CASSVTRTGEVHSPLHF. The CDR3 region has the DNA TGTGCCAGCAGCGTAACGCGGACTGGGGAGGTACATTCACCCCTCCACTTT.

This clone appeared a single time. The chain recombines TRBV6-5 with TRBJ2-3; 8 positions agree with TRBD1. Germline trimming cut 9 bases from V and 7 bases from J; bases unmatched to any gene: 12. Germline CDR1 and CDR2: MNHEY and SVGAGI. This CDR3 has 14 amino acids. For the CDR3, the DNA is TGTGCCAGTTCTCGGACAGGGACTCTGAATACGCAGTATTTT. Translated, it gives CASSRTGTLNTQYF.

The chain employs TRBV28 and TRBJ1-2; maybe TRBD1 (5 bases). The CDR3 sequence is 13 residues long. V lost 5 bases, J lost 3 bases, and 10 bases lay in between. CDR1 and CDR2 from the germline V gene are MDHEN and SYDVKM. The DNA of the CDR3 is TGTGCCAGCAGTGAGGGGTCCTACTATGGCTACACCTTC. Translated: CASSEGSYYGYTF.

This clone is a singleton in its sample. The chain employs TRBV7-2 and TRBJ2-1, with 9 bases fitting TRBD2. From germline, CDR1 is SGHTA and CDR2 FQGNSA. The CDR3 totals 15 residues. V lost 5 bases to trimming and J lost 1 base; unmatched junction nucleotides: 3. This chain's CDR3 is CASSQTSGSYNEQFF. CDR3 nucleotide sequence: TGTGCCAGCAGCCAGACTAGCGGATCCTACAATGAGCAGTTCTTC.

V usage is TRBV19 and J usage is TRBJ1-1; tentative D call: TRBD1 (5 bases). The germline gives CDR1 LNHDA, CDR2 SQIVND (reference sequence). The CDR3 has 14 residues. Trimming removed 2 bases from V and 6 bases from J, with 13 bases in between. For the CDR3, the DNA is TGTGCCAGTAGTATAAGAGGGGTCGGGGCTGAAGCTTTCTTT. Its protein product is CASSIRGVGAEAFF.

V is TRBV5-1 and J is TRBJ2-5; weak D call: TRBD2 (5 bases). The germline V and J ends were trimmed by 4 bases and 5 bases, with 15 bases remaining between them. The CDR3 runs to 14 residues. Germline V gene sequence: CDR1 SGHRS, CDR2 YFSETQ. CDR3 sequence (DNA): TGCGCCAGCAGCACGGAGCGGTTTGGGGAGACCCAGTACTTC. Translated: CASSTERFGETQYF.

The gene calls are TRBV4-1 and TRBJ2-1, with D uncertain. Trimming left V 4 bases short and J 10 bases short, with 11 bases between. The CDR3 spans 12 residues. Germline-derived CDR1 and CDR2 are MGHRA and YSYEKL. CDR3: CASSPREPEQFF. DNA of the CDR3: TGCGCCAGCAGCCCCCGTGAGCCCGAGCAGTTCTTC.

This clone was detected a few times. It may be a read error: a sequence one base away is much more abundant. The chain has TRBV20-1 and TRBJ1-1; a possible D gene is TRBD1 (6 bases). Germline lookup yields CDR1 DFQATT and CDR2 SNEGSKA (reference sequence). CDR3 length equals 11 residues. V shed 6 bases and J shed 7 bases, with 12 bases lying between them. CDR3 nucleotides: TGCAGTGCAAGACAGGTCATTGAAGCTTTCTTT. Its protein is CSARQVIEAFF.

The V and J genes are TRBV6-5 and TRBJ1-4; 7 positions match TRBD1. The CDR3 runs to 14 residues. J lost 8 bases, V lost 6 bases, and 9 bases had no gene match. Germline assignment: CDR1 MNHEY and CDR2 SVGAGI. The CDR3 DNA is TGTGCCAGCAGCCCCCGGGACAGAAAAGAAAAACTGTTTTTT. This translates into CASSPRDRKEKLFF.

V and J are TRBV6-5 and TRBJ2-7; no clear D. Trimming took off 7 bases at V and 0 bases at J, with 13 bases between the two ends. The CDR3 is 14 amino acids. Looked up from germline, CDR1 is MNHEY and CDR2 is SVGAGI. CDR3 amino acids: CASTPGVGSYEQYF. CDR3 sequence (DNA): TGTGCCAGCACCCCAGGCGTGGGCTCCTACGAGCAGTACTTC.

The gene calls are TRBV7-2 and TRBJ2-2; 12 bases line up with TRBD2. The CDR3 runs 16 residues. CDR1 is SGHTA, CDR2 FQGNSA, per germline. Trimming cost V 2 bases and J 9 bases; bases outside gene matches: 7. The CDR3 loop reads CASSLSLAGGQWELFF. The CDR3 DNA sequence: TGTGCCAGCAGCTTAAGTCTAGCGGGGGGGCAATGGGAGCTGTTTTTT.